The 20 T cell receptor beta chains below all came from one sample that was sequenced in a study of T cell responses to AZD1222 COVID-19 vaccine. The protocol was immunoSEQ multiplex PCR, while the TCRdb copy is restricted to in-frame clones and leaves out a portion. The table lists under 70,000 clones, around 92% of them singletons. The sample consisted of peripheral blood, taken 28 days after the second AZD1222 dose. All receptors come from an adult who received the AZD1222 COVID-19 vaccine.

V and J are TRBV27 and TRBJ2-2, with TRBD2 as a possible D gene (6 bases). Germline-derived CDR1 and CDR2 are MNHEY and SMNVEV (reference sequence). This CDR3 region has 14 residues. V lost 8 bases, J lost 0 bases, and 10 bases lay in between. The CDR3 sequence: CASRAGANTGELFF. In DNA, the CDR3 is TGTGCCAGCCGAGCGGGCGCGAACACCGGGGAGCTGTTTTTT.

This chain connects TRBV7-2 to TRBJ2-7, with D perhaps matching TRBD2 (5 bases). Germline CDR1 is SGHTA and CDR2 is FQGNSA. The CDR3 spans 14 residues. Between the trimmed V and J ends, which lost 2 bases and 5 bases, there was a span of 13 bases. The CDR3: CASSLITGSDEQYF. The CDR3 DNA sequence: TGTGCCAGCAGCTTAATTACGGGATCTGACGAGCAGTACTTC.

The chain carries TRBV6-5 and TRBJ2-3; TRBD2 agrees at 9 bases. The CDR3 contains 15 residues. Germline V gene data show CDR1 as MNHEY and CDR2 as SVGAGI. V lost 4 bases, J lost 5 bases, and 7 bases stayed unmatched. The CDR3: CASSSVAGAGDTQYF. Here the CDR3 DNA reads TGTGCCAGCAGTTCTGTAGCGGGAGCGGGAGATACGCAGTATTTT.

The rearrangement joins TRBV6-6 to TRBJ2-2; D not certain. Between the trimmed V and J ends, which lost 2 bases and 3 bases, there was a span of 10 bases. The CDR3 sequence is 15 residues long. CDR1 is MNHNY and CDR2 is SVGAGI in the germline V gene (reference sequence). This CDR3 reads CASSYARVDTGELFF. The CDR3 DNA is TGTGCCAGCAGTTACGCTCGGGTAGACACCGGGGAGCTGTTTTTT.

V gene TRBV21-1 combines with J gene TRBJ1-1. TRBV21-1 is listed as a pseudogene. The CDR3 has 11 residues. CDR3 amino acids: CASSNHTEAFF. The CDR3 DNA reads TGTGCCAGCAGCAATCACACTGAAGCTTTCTTT.

The V gene is TRBV5-6, the J gene TRBJ2-2; 12 bases align to TRBD2. Per germline, CDR1 SGHDT and CDR2 YYEEEE. V shed 3 bases, J shed 2 bases, and the junction held 5 bases outside the gene matches. This CDR3 contains 17 residues. The DNA for the CDR3 is TGTGCCAGCAGCTCCTTAGGACTAGCGGGAAACACCGGGGAGCTGTTTTTT. Amino acid sequence: CASSSLGLAGNTGELFF.

This rearrangement joins TRBV7-2 to TRBJ1-5; the D gene is possibly TRBD1 (6 bases). The CDR3 totals 17 residues. From germline, CDR1 is SGHTA and CDR2 FQGNSA. Trimming took 2 bases from V and 0 from J, leaving 14 bases between them. CDR3 region: CASSLRYGGSSNQPQHF. The CDR3 DNA sequence: TGTGCCAGCAGCTTAAGGTATGGGGGCAGTAGCAATCAGCCCCAGCATTTT. The full variable domain, rest sourced from reference TRBV7-2 and TRBJ1-5, is GAGVSQSPSNKVTEKGKDVELRCDPISGHTALYWYRQSLGQGLEFLIYFQGNSAPDKSGLPSDRFSAERTGGSVSTLTIQRTQQEDSAVYLCASSLRYGGSSNQPQHFGDGTRLSIL.

The chain joins TRBV24-1 to TRBJ2-1; TRBD2 agrees at 10 bases. The V gene end was trimmed by 2 bases and the J gene end by 4 bases; junction bases not matched to a gene: 4. The CDR3 length is 16 residues. The V gene's germline CDR1 is KGHDR and CDR2 SFDVKD. For the CDR3, the DNA is TGTGCCACCAGTGATTCTAGCGGGAGCATATACAATGAGCAGTTCTTC. Its protein product is CATSDSSGSIYNEQFF.

This sequence joins TRBV29-1 and TRBJ2-5; the match to TRBD1 covers 8 bases. The CDR3 is 16 amino acids. Germline CDR1 is SQVTM and CDR2 is ANQGSEA. Unmatched junction bases numbered 9, after V lost 2 bases and J lost 1 base. The CDR3 spells CSVENPPGGRQETQYF. The CDR3 DNA follows: TGCAGCGTTGAAAATCCGCCAGGGGGCCGCCAAGAGACCCAGTACTTC.

The chain recombines TRBV5-1 with TRBJ2-7; TRBD2 matches 10 bases. The CDR3 has 14 amino acids. Germline V CDR1 and CDR2: SGHRS, YFSETQ. Trimming removed 4 bases from V and 4 bases from J; junction bases left unmatched: 5. The CDR3 loop is CASSLGTSDYEQYF. The CDR3 region has the DNA TGCGCCAGCAGCCTAGGGACTAGCGATTACGAGCAGTACTTC. The full variable domain, its missing parts supplied by reference TRBV5-1 and TRBJ2-7, is KAGVTQTPRYLIKTRGQQVTLSCSPISGHRSVSWYQQTPGQGLQFLFEYFSETQRNKGNFPGRFSGRQFSNSRSEMNVSTLELGDSALYLCASSLGTSDYEQYFGPGTRLTVT.

The J gene is TRBJ1-5, the V gene TRBV9, with 9 bases that match TRBD1. Germline lookup yields CDR1 SGDLS and CDR2 YYNGEE. Unmatched junction bases numbered 3, after V lost 0 bases and J lost 5 bases. The CDR3 extends over 15 amino acids. The CDR3: CASSVVGQGYQPQHF. CDR3 nucleotide sequence: TGTGCCAGCAGCGTAGTTGGACAGGGGTATCAGCCCCAGCATTTT. Using reference TRBV9 and TRBJ1-5 for the parts outside the CDR3, the full variable domain is DSGVTQTPKHLITATGQRVTLRCSPRSGDLSVYWYQQSLDQGLQFLIQYYNGEERAKGNILERFSAQQFPDLHSELNLSSLELGDSALYFCASSVVGQGYQPQHFGDGTRLSIL.

The chain carries TRBV18 and TRBJ2-7; 12 nucleotides match TRBD2. CDR3 length equals 15 residues. Germline CDR1 is KGHSH and CDR2 is LQKENI. Losses at the gene ends were 2 bases for V and 3 bases for J; bases not matched to a gene: 2. DNA for the CDR3: TGTGCCAGCTCACCAGAGACTAGCGGGAGCTACGAGCAGTACTTC. It specifies CASSPETSGSYEQYF.

Here the CDR3 reads CASSPRLAGGRNEQFF. CDR3 nucleotide sequence: TGTGCCAGCAGTCCGCGACTAGCGGGAGGGCGGAATGAGCAGTTCTTC. This chain uses TRBV27 with TRBJ2-1; 14 bases align to TRBD2. V dropped 5 bases and J dropped 7; count of bases not matched to a gene: 7. Germline V CDR1 and CDR2: MNHEY, SMNVEV (reference sequence). CDR3 size: 16 residues.

The rearrangement links TRBV7-2 to TRBJ2-7, with D tentatively TRBD2 (7 bases). The germline V and J ends were trimmed by 2 bases and 5 bases, with 13 bases remaining between them. CDR3 size: 14 residues. Per germline, CDR1 SGHTA and CDR2 FQGNSA. For the CDR3, the DNA is TGTGCCAGCAGCTTAAGGGGGGGAGCCGACGAGCAGTACTTC. This codes for CASSLRGGADEQYF.

The chain couples TRBV30 to TRBJ2-5, with unresolved D. The CDR3 length is 12 residues. The germline CDR1 and CDR2 sequences are GTSNPN and SVGIG (reference sequence). Trimming removed 4 bases at V and 5 bases at J, with 11 bases between. CDR3: CAWMKLGETQYF. CDR3 DNA: TGTGCCTGGATGAAGCTTGGTGAGACCCAGTACTTC.

As DNA, the CDR3 is TGTGCCAGCAGCCGGTGGGGGAACTATGGCTACACCTTC. This sequence encodes CASSRWGNYGYTF. The genes are TRBV5-6 and TRBJ1-2, with a possible D match to TRBD1 (5 bases). Between the trimmed V and J ends, which lost 4 bases and 2 bases, there was a span of 9 bases. There are 13 residues in the CDR3. Germline values: CDR1 SGHDT, CDR2 YYEEEE.

This clone appeared a few times. The genes are TRBV14 and TRBJ1-6; TRBD1 aligns across 7 bases. V lost 5 bases and J lost 8; bases outside the gene matches: 9. The CDR3 extends over 15 amino acids. The germline CDR1 and CDR2 sequences are SGHDN and FVKESK. The CDR3 loop is CASSGHRGLDSPLHF. CDR3 nucleotides: TGTGCCAGCAGCGGACACAGGGGACTGGATTCACCCCTCCACTTT.

The chain combines TRBV11-2 with TRBJ2-7, with 11 nucleotides matching TRBD1. This CDR3 spans 15 amino acids. The V gene's germline CDR1 is SGHAT and CDR2 FQNNGV. V lost 4 bases to trimming and J lost 4 bases; unmatched junction nucleotides: 6. The CDR3 here is CASSSLGTGGYEQYF. The CDR3 bases are TGTGCCAGCAGCTCACTCGGGACAGGGGGGTACGAGCAGTACTTC.

This clone has only one observation. CDR3 coding DNA: TGTGCCAGCAGCCTATCGCAGGGGGCCGGGGAGCTGTTTTTT. As protein: CASSLSQGAGELFF. This chain uses TRBV5-6 with TRBJ2-2; 7 bases agree with TRBD1. Germline assignment: CDR1 SGHDT and CDR2 YYEEEE. V lost 4 bases and J lost 6; bases outside the gene matches: 6. The CDR3 has 14 amino acids.

This clone appeared a single time. The V and J genes are TRBV9 and TRBJ2-2; D remains ambiguous. V was pared by 6 bases and J by 2 bases, with 5 bases between. The CDR3 sequence is 12 residues long. The germline V gene has CDR1 SGDLS and CDR2 YYNGEE. DNA for the CDR3: TGTGCCAGCAACCTCAACACCGGGGAGCTGTTTTTT. Its protein is CASNLNTGELFF.